These T cell receptor beta chains were read from a single sample in a study of siplizumab effects on memory and regulatory T cells. Assay used: immunoSEQ multiplex PCR; TCRdb lists only in-frame clones, some missing. Of around 100,000 clones listed, 92% were seen once; the top ten hold 1.1%. Sequencing used CD4+ T cells sorted from blood. Source of these receptors: a human donor in good health. Each CDR3 is given with its conserved first and last residue. D genes are given only for firm matches. Clone size is given for some rows only: seen once, a few or many times, or a class if the clone is expanded.

. | TRBJ1-1 | TRBV6-1 | TRBD1 | TGTGCCACTAGGACAGGGTTGACTGAAGCTTTCTTT | CATRTGLTEAFF
. | TRBJ2-4 | TRBV29-1 | . | TGCAGCGCTCGCAAGGATGACAAAAACATTCAGTACTTC | CSARKDDKNIQYF
. | TRBJ1-2 | TRBV4-1 | . | TGCGCCAGCAGCCAAGCCGCTACCGGCGGCTACACCTTC | CASSQAATGGYTF
. | TRBJ2-3 | TRBV5-6 | . | TGTGCCAGCAGCTCCCCACAGGACCCAAGCACAGATACGCAGTATTTT | CASSSPQDPSTDTQYF
. | TRBJ1-1 | TRBV25-1 | TRBD1 | TGTGCCAGCAGTGAAACAGGGGTGGACCCTGAAGCTTTCTTT | CASSETGVDPEAFF
. | TRBJ2-1 | TRBV5-1 | TRBD2 | TGCGCCAGCAGCTTGGTTCTAGCGGGAAACAATGAGCAGTTCTTC | CASSLVLAGNNEQFF
. | TRBJ1-1 | TRBV6-6 | . | TGTGCCAGCAGCTTGACTGATTCGACTGAAGCTTTCTTT | CASSLTDSTEAFF
once | TRBJ2-5 | TRBV18 | . | TGTGCCAGCTCACCAGCTCGGGACCTACGACAAGAGACCCAGTACTTC | CASSPARDLRQETQYF
. | TRBJ1-1 | TRBV28 | . | TGTGCCAGCAGTTTATACCCCCCTGAAGCTTTCTTT | CASSLYPPEAFF
. | TRBJ2-1 | TRBV11-2 | . | TGTGCCAGTAGCCGGAATAGGGAGGAGCAGTTCTTC | CASSRNREEQFF
. | TRBJ2-2 | TRBV5-6 | TRBD1 | TGTGCCAGCAGTCGGGACAGTTTAACCGGGGAGCTGTTTTTT | CASSRDSLTGELFF
. | TRBJ2-5 | TRBV5-1 | TRBD2 | TGCGCCAGCAGCCGGACGGTGACTAGCGGGGTTACGGAGACCCAGTACTTC | CASSRTVTSGVTETQYF
. | TRBJ2-7 | TRBV5-1 | . | TGCGCCAGCAGCACCTCCTACGTGCAGTACTTC | CASSTSYVQYF
. | TRBJ2-7 | TRBV11-2 | . | TGTGCCAGCAGCTTCCTAGGAAACGAGCAGTACTTC | CASSFLGNEQYF
. | TRBJ1-4 | TRBV30 | . | TGTGCCTGGAGTGTTGGGTCCGGGATAGCTAGACTGTTTTTT | CAWSVGSGIARLFF
. | TRBJ2-7 | TRBV5-4 | . | TGTGCCAGCAGCTTGGACGCCTACGAGCAGTACTTC | CASSLDAYEQYF
. | TRBJ2-3 | TRBV11-3 | TRBD2 | TGTGCCAGCAGCTTAGCGGCGGGAGTGGGCACAGATACGCAGTATTTT | CASSLAAGVGTDTQYF
. | TRBJ1-2 | TRBV28 | . | TGTGCCAGCAGGGCAGACTATGGCTACACCTTC | CASRADYGYTF
. | TRBJ2-7 | TRBV5-1 | TRBD1 | TGCGCCAGCAGCAAGGACAGGGCGTCCTACGAGCAGTACTTC | CASSKDRASYEQYF
. | TRBJ1-2 | TRBV19 | . | TGTGCCAGTAGTATAGACCGCGCCTCAGATGGGGGCTACACCTTC | CASSIDRASDGGYTF
. | TRBJ1-5 | TRBV6-6 | TRBD1 | TGTGCCAGCAGCAGGGGACAGGCATATCAGCCCCAGCATTTT | CASSRGQAYQPQHF
. | TRBJ2-1 | TRBV6-5 | . | TGTGCCAGCAGTTACAAGACGCCTACCCACAATGAGCAGTTCTTC | CASSYKTPTHNEQFF
medium-sized | TRBJ2-7 | TRBV2 | . | TGTGCCAGCAGCTTATCAACCGGGAGAGGATCCGAGCAGTACTTC | CASSLSTGRGSEQYF
. | TRBJ1-5 | TRBV28 | . | TGTGCCAGCAGTTCAGGGTCAAACCTTAGCAATCAGCCCCAGCATTTT | CASSSGSNLSNQPQHF
. | TRBJ1-4 | TRBV2 | . | TGTGCCAGCAGGGCCCTCAATGAAAAACTGTTTTTT | CASRALNEKLFF
. | TRBJ2-1 | TRBV28 | TRBD2 | TGTGCCAGCAGTCTAGCGGGGAGGAACAATGAGCAGTTCTTC | CASSLAGRNNEQFF
. | TRBJ2-1 | TRBV4-1 | TRBD2 | TGCGCCAGCAGCCAAGAACTAGCGGACTACAATGAGCAGTTCTTC | CASSQELADYNEQFF
. | TRBJ2-2 | TRBV5-1 | . | TGCGCCAGCATCGTTTCGCCCAATGCCGGGGAGCTGTTTTTT | CASIVSPNAGELFF
few | TRBJ2-1 | TRBV11-2 | . | TGTGCCAGCAGCTTAGACAGGAGCTCCTACAATGAGCAGTTCTTC | CASSLDRSSYNEQFF
few | TRBJ1-5 | TRBV30 | . | TGTGCCTGGAGTGAGGAGAGCAATCAGCCCCAGCATTTT | CAWSEESNQPQHF
. | TRBJ2-3 | TRBV5-6 | . | TGTGCCAGCGGTCCGACAGGGACTAGCACAGATACGCAGTATTTT | CASGPTGTSTDTQYF
. | TRBJ1-1 | TRBV6-1 | TRBD1 | TGTGCCAGCAGTGATCTGACCGGGACAGGGCGCAAAAATTACTTT | CASSDLTGTGRKNYF